One and the same sample provided the 21 T cell receptor beta chains below, sequenced in a study of T-cell memory formation after mild COVID-19. TCRdb independently ran MiXCR on the 5' RACE reads; one entry per CDR3 protein. Among around 340,000 distinct CDR3 sequences listed, 13% to 15% were seen once. Sequences were obtained from PBMCs or a T cell subset sorted from them (not recorded which). The receptors come from a man in his late teens or twenties who had mild COVID-19 (a few samples of this study predate the infection). Cell type and time point are not known.

The V and J genes are TRBV7-9 and TRBJ2-7; D gene unclear. The CDR3 loop spans 16 amino acids. Trimming cost V 1 base and J 0 bases, with 13 bases left between them. The germline V gene encodes CDR1 SEHNR and CDR2 FQNEAQ (reference sequence). CDR3 loop: CASSLGGGRSSYEQYF. The CDR3 nucleotides read TGTGCCAGCAGCTTAGGAGGCGGCAGGAGCTCCTACGAGCAGTACTTC.

Notes on this clonotype: The junction and the germline gene differ at one end; a read error may be behind it. The chain employs TRBV20-1 and TRBJ2-1, with TRBD2 identical over 7 bases. CDR3 size: 14 residues. The V gene's germline CDR1 is DFQATT and CDR2 SNEGSKA (reference sequence). The CDR3 bases are TGCAGTGCGAGAGGGACTACTACCGACAATGAGCAGTTCTTC. Translating it yields CSARGTTTDNEQFF.

This clonotype was recorded a few times. The V and J genes are TRBV29-1 and TRBJ2-5, with D possibly matching TRBD2 (5 bases). Germline V lookup: CDR1 SQVTM, CDR2 ANQGSEA. The CDR3 spans 15 residues. V lost 0 bases and J lost 2, with 13 bases in between. In nucleotides, the CDR3 is TGCAGCGTTGAAGAGGCGTTTCGGGAACAAGAGACCCAGTACTTC. Its translation is CSVEEAFREQETQYF.

This clonotype has only a few counts. The chain carries TRBV18 and TRBJ2-6; TRBD1 matches 7 bases. Germline V CDR1 and CDR2: KGHSH, LQKENI. The CDR3 loop spans 18 amino acids. V shed 3 bases and J 2 bases; nucleotides not matched to a gene: 10. CDR3 nucleotides: TGTGCCAGCTCACCTACCCCGGGACAGATCCCTGGGGCCAACGTCCTGACTTTC. It yields the protein CASSPTPGQIPGANVLTF.

The CDR3: CASSLGGGSQPSYEQYF. The CDR3 nucleotides read TGTGCCAGCAGCTTAGGGGGGGGGAGTCAACCCTCCTACGAGCAGTACTTC. The V and J genes are TRBV7-2 and TRBJ2-7; TRBD2 matches 7 bases. The CDR3 runs 17 residues. Looked up from germline, CDR1 is SGHTA and CDR2 is FQGNSA. Losses at the gene ends were 1 base for V and 0 bases for J; bases not matched to a gene: 9.

There are a few counts of this clonotype. CDR3 sequence: CAISGITSGGQSSYNEQFF. CDR3 in DNA: TGTGCCATCAGTGGTATTACTAGCGGGGGGCAAAGCTCCTACAATGAGCAGTTCTTC. The rearrangement joins TRBV10-3 to TRBJ2-1; 12 nucleotides agree with TRBD2. The length of the CDR3 is 19 residues. Germline CDR1 reads ENHRY; CDR2 reads SYGVKD. With 4 bases clipped from V and 0 bases from J, the junction kept 10 bases outside the gene matches.

This clonotype was seen a few times. The chain employs TRBV15 and TRBJ2-3, with 7 bases aligning to TRBD2. Germline trimming cut 0 bases from V and 2 bases from J; bases unmatched to any gene: 17. This CDR3 comprises 20 residues. CDR1 and CDR2 (germline): LNHNV, YYDKDF (reference sequence). This CDR3 is CATSREGGGTGLAITDTQYF. CDR3 DNA: TGTGCCACCAGCAGAGAAGGCGGGGGAACGGGCCTAGCGATCACAGATACGCAGTATTTT.

V is TRBV5-6 and J is TRBJ2-7, with unresolved D. Germline V gene lookup returns CDR1 SGHDT and CDR2 YYEEEE. CDR3 length equals 12 residues. Deletions cut 3 bases from V and 3 bases from J, with 7 bases between. Written as DNA, the CDR3 is TGTGCCAGCAGCTGGGGAAACTACGAGCAGTACTTC. Translated, it gives CASSWGNYEQYF.

This clonotype was detected only a few times. The rearrangement joins TRBV27 to TRBJ1-1; possibly TRBD1 for D (6 bases). From germline, CDR1 is MNHEY and CDR2 SMNVEV (reference sequence). The CDR3 contains 17 residues. V gave up 5 bases and J gave up 0 bases, with 19 bases separating them. The CDR3 reads CASSPQGLHLMNTEAFF. CDR3 in DNA: TGTGCCAGCAGTCCACAGGGTCTCCACCTCATGAACACTGAAGCTTTCTTT.

This clonotype has ten or more counts. The chain uses TRBV7-6 and TRBJ1-1; D gene unclear. Per germline, CDR1 SGHVS and CDR2 FNYEAQ. V was pared by 5 bases and J by 1 base, with 11 bases between. The CDR3 loop spans 14 amino acids. Here the CDR3 DNA reads TGTGCCAGCAGCCGAGCCCCGACGAACACTGAAGCTTTCTTT. Amino acid sequence: CASSRAPTNTEAFF.

CDR3 in amino acids: CASSTTRAQYF. In DNA, the CDR3 is TGCGCCAGCAGCACAACACGGGCGCAGTATTTT. This chain joins TRBV5-1 and TRBJ2-3; no reliable D call. Germline assignment: CDR1 SGHRS and CDR2 YFSETQ. The V gene lost 4 bases and the J gene lost 10 bases, with 10 bases spanning the gap. The CDR3 sequence is 11 residues long.

The chain combines TRBV24-1 with TRBJ2-1; a weak D match, TRBD1 (6 bases). V lost 9 bases to trimming and J lost 8 bases, with 16 bases between them. CDR3 length: 13 residues. Looked up from germline, CDR1 is KGHDR and CDR2 is SFDVKD. The CDR3 sequence is CATGDTTLDEQFF. Written as DNA, the CDR3 is TGTGCCACCGGGGACACTACTTTGGATGAGCAGTTCTTC.

This clonotype was found a few times. V is TRBV4-3 and J is TRBJ2-3; TRBD2 aligns across 9 bases. After removal of 0 bases from V and 5 bases from J, the junction contained 9 bases not matched to a gene. CDR1 LGHNA and CDR2 YSLEER come from the germline V gene. CDR3 size: 17 residues. The CDR3: CASSQDGGGALEDTQYF. The CDR3 region has the DNA TGCGCCAGCAGCCAAGATGGCGGGGGGGCTTTGGAAGATACGCAGTATTTT.

This clonotype was seen only a few times. The rearrangement uses TRBV7-2 and TRBJ1-2; no definite D call. CDR3 length: 12 amino acids. Trimming removed 5 bases at V and 6 bases at J, with 10 bases between. CDR1 and CDR2 from the germline V gene are SGHTA and FQGNSA. The CDR3 coding sequence is TGTGCCAGCAGCCCCTATAAGGATGGCTACACCTTC. It encodes CASSPYKDGYTF.

This clonotype showed up just a few times. This chain joins TRBV4-3 and TRBJ1-2; 10 bases fit TRBD1. After removal of 3 bases from V and 8 bases from J, the junction contained 9 bases not matched to a gene. Germline-derived CDR1 and CDR2 are LGHNA and YSLEER. The CDR3 sequence is 15 residues long. CDR3 sequence: CASSQARQGARGYTF. CDR3 sequence (DNA): TGCGCCAGCAGCCAGGCCCGACAGGGGGCCCGCGGCTACACCTTC.

This clonotype was counted a few times. The genes are TRBV5-1 and TRBJ2-3, with 10 bases identical to TRBD1. The CDR3 contains 16 residues. The ends lost 0 bases at V and 5 bases at J; junction bases unmatched: 6. Per the germline V gene, CDR1 is SGHRS and CDR2 is YFSETQ. The DNA for the CDR3 is TGCGCCAGCAGCTTGGTTGAGACAGGGGGCGAAGATACGCAGTATTTT. This gives the protein CASSLVETGGEDTQYF.

Ten or more counts support this clonotype. This sequence joins TRBV4-3 and TRBJ1-5, with 8 bases aligning to TRBD1. CDR1 LGHNA and CDR2 YSLEER come from the germline V gene. V shed 0 bases and J 6 bases; nucleotides not matched to a gene: 7. The CDR3 is made up of 16 amino acids. CDR3 residues: CASSQDTAGGSQPQHF. CDR3 DNA: TGCGCCAGCAGCCAAGACACGGCAGGGGGCAGTCAGCCCCAGCATTTT.

This clonotype was counted a few times. The chain combines TRBV7-9 with TRBJ2-1; 7 bases map to TRBD1. The germline CDR1 and CDR2 sequences are SEHNR and FQNEAQ (reference sequence). V shed 5 bases and J 13 bases; nucleotides not matched to a gene: 5. The CDR3 loop spans 11 amino acids. The chain's CDR3 is CASSPRDSQFF. DNA for the CDR3: TGTGCCAGCAGCCCACGGGACAGTCAGTTCTTC.

V usage is TRBV28 and J usage is TRBJ1-2; D remains unclear. Germline V lookup: CDR1 MDHEN, CDR2 SYDVKM. The CDR3 runs to 14 residues. The ends were cut back, 2 bases at V and 5 bases at J, with 12 bases in the middle. CDR3 sequence reads: CASSLLDPSYGYTF. CDR3 DNA sequence: TGTGCCAGCAGTTTACTCGATCCGTCTTATGGCTACACCTTC.

This clonotype was picked up many times. The chain combines TRBV5-1 with TRBJ2-1; D is possibly TRBD1 (5 bases). Germline assignment: CDR1 SGHRS and CDR2 YFSETQ. The V end was cut by 7 bases, the J end by 0 bases, with 8 bases between. This CDR3 spans 13 amino acids. CDR3 nucleotides: TGCGCCAGCGGGGCACTCTCCTACAATGAGCAGTTCTTC. This encodes CASGALSYNEQFF.

In its sample, this clonotype was seen a few times. The V gene is TRBV5-1, the J gene TRBJ2-2; tentative D call: TRBD1 (5 bases). V lost 4 bases, J lost 0 bases, and 13 bases lay in between. This CDR3 is 16 amino acids long. Germline V gives CDR1 SGHRS, CDR2 YFSETQ. CDR3 DNA sequence: TGCGCCAGCAGCCCTATGACAGCCGCGAACACCGGGGAGCTGTTTTTT. This sequence encodes CASSPMTAANTGELFF.